The text below deals with one T cell receptor (beta chain). Its antigen is as yet unknown. The sample is drawn from a study of beta chain features in type 1 diabetes. Study conclusions and caveats: In every one of the four CD4+ subsets, TCRB CDR3s were moderately but significantly shorter in Type 1 diabetes patients. Patients with type 1 diabetes carried fewer insertions and had more deletions at their VDJ junctions. Researchers cautioned that cDNA sequencing could over-represent cells with high TCR expression.

Every isolated RNA sample was fully reverse transcribed, so sequencing captured expressed TCRB transcripts. Assay: immunoSEQ multiplex PCR; the TCRdb copy retains only in-frame clones and omits some. The sample lists around 160,000 clones; roughly 60% were seen once. V was cut by 7 bases and J by 7 bases, with 4 bases left in between. This CDR3 is built from 8 residues. The germline V gene has CDR1 SQVTM and CDR2 ANQGSEA. Material: naive CD4+ T cells from blood. The V and J genes are TRBV29-1 and TRBJ1-2, with D hard to call. The source is a man under 40 with type 1 diabetes. In nucleotides, the CDR3 is TGCAGCGCGGGTGGCTACACCTTC. As protein: CSAGGYTF.